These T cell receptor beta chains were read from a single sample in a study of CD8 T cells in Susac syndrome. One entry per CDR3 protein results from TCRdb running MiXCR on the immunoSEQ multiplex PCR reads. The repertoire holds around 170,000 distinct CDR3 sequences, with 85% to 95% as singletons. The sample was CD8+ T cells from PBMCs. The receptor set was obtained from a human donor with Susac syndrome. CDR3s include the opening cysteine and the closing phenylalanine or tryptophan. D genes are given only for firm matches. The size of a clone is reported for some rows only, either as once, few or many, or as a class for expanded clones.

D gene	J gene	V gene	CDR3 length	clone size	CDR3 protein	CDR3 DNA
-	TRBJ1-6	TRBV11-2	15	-	CASSLGWDNNSPLHF	TGTGCCAGCAGCCTGGGTTGGGACAATAATTCACCCCTCCACTTT
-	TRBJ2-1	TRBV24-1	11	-	CATSDENEQFF	TGTGCCACCAGTGACGAGAATGAGCAGTTCTTC
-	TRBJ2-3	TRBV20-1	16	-	CSATYPAAGGTDTQYF	TGCAGTGCAACGTACCCGGCCGCAGGGGGCACAGATACGCAGTATTTT
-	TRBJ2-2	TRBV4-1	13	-	CASSLGKTGELFF	TGCGCCAGCAGCCTTGGGAAAACCGGGGAGCTGTTTTTT
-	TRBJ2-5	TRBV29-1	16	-	CSVEDRRDQFGETQYF	TGCAGCGTTGAAGACAGGCGGGACCAGTTCGGGGAGACCCAGTACTTC
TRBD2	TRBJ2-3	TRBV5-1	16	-	CASSLAGGLGTDTQYF	TGCGCCAGCAGCTTGGCCGGGGGACTAGGTACAGATACGCAGTATTTT
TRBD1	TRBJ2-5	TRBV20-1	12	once	CSAGQVGGTQYF	TGCAGTGCGGGACAGGTGGGGGGGACCCAGTACTTC
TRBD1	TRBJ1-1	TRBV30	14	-	CAWSLGQGSLEAFF	TGTGCCTGGAGTTTGGGACAGGGTAGCCTTGAAGCTTTCTTT
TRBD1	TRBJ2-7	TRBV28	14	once	CASTAGTAVFEQYF	TGTGCCAGCACAGCCGGGACAGCCGTCTTCGAGCAGTACTTC
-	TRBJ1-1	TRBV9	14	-	CASSVGGAPFGAFF	TGTGCCAGCAGCGTAGGAGGCGCCCCTTTCGGAGCTTTCTTT
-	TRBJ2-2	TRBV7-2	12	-	CASSLGRGELFF	TGTGCCAGCAGCTTAGGACGGGGGGAGCTGTTTTTT
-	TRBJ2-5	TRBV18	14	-	CASSPGGGGETQYF	TGTGCCAGCTCACCTGGCGGCGGGGGCGAAACCCAGTACTTC
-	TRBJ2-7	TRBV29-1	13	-	CSVGAHRQTEQYF	TGCAGCGTTGGAGCCCATCGACAGACCGAGCAGTACTTC
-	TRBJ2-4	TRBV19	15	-	CASSTPAAPADIQYF	TGTGCCAGTAGTACCCCGGCGGCCCCGGCGGACATTCAGTACTTC
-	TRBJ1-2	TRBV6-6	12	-	CASSYAGHGYTF	TGTGCCAGCAGTTACGCGGGGCATGGCTACACCTTC
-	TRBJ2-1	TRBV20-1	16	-	CSATLRGGGTYNEQFF	TGCAGTGCTACACTTCGAGGCGGCGGGACCTACAATGAGCAGTTCTTC
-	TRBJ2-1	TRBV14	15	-	CASSPDPSSYNEQFF	TGTGCCAGCAGCCCCGATCCGAGCTCCTACAATGAGCAGTTCTTC
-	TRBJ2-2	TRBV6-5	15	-	CASSYSRENTGELFF	TGTGCCAGCAGTTACTCGAGGGAGAACACCGGGGAGCTGTTTTTT
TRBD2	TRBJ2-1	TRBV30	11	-	CAWGGDNEQFF	TGTGCCTGGGGGGGGGACAATGAGCAGTTCTTC
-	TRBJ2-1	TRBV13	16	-	CASRPTATSSYNEQFF	TGTGCCAGCAGACCAACAGCGACTAGCTCCTACAATGAGCAGTTCTTC
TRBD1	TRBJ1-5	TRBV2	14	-	CASSGTANNQPQHF	TGTGCCAGCAGCGGGACAGCTAACAATCAGCCCCAGCATTTT
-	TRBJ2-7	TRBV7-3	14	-	CASSLTGQGDEQYF	TGTGCCAGCAGCTTAACGGGGCAAGGGGACGAGCAGTACTTC
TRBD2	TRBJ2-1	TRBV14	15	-	CASSQTSGVYNEQFF	TGTGCCAGCAGCCAGACTAGCGGGGTCTACAATGAGCAGTTCTTC
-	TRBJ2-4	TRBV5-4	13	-	CAAGDQGVGIQYF	TGTGCCGCAGGGGATCAGGGTGTAGGCATTCAGTACTTC